A selection of T cell receptor beta chains follows, all from one sample in a study of cytomegalovirus exposure and HLA in healthy donors. Generated by immunoSEQ multiplex PCR, the TCRdb table keeps only in-frame clones and is missing some. Of 260,000 or so clones listed, less than 95% are singletons. Sequencing was done on a sample of PBMCs. Receptor source: a woman younger than 45 in good health and CMV-seronegative. The CDR3 runs from the conserved cysteine through the conserved F or W. D genes are given only for firm matches. The size entry is marked missing in some rows and otherwise reads once, few, many or a size class.

d_call: -; v_call: TRBV27; clone_size: once; j_call: TRBJ2-7; cdr3_nt: TGTGCCAGCAGCCCCTTCGGGGGGCCTTACTACGAGCAGTACTTC; cdr3_aa: CASSPFGGPYYEQYF
d_call: -; v_call: TRBV6-6; clone_size: -; j_call: TRBJ2-1; cdr3_nt: TGTGCCAGCAGTACCCCCCCCAATGAGCAGTTCTTC; cdr3_aa: CASSTPPNEQFF
d_call: TRBD1; v_call: TRBV28; clone_size: -; j_call: TRBJ2-7; cdr3_nt: TGTGCCAGCAGTTTCGCCGGGACAGGCTACTACGAGCAGTACTTC; cdr3_aa: CASSFAGTGYYEQYF
d_call: -; v_call: TRBV30; clone_size: -; j_call: TRBJ1-2; cdr3_nt: TGTGCCTGGAGCCTTGGGGGACGGAACTATGGCTACACCTTC; cdr3_aa: CAWSLGGRNYGYTF
d_call: TRBD2; v_call: TRBV4-1; clone_size: -; j_call: TRBJ2-1; cdr3_nt: TGCGCCAGCAGCCAGGACCGGGGGGGAGCCTCCTACAATGAGCAGTTCTTC; cdr3_aa: CASSQDRGGASYNEQFF
d_call: -; v_call: TRBV14; clone_size: -; j_call: TRBJ2-7; cdr3_nt: TGTGCCAGCAGCCAAGGAAGCTACGAGCAGTACTTC; cdr3_aa: CASSQGSYEQYF
d_call: -; v_call: TRBV29-1; clone_size: -; j_call: TRBJ2-3; cdr3_nt: TGCAGCGGCCTGACAGGAGGGGGCTATACGCAGTATTTT; cdr3_aa: CSGLTGGGYTQYF
d_call: TRBD1; v_call: TRBV28; clone_size: -; j_call: TRBJ1-5; cdr3_nt: TGTGCCAGCGGAGACGCAGGGGGACGCAATCAGCCCCAGCATTTT; cdr3_aa: CASGDAGGRNQPQHF
d_call: -; v_call: TRBV7-9; clone_size: -; j_call: TRBJ1-4; cdr3_nt: TGTGCCAGCAGCACGGGCGAACGGACTAATGAAAAACTGTTTTTT; cdr3_aa: CASSTGERTNEKLFF
d_call: TRBD2; v_call: TRBV28; clone_size: -; j_call: TRBJ2-7; cdr3_nt: TGTGCCAGCAGTTTAGAGACTAGCGGGAGCCCCGGCGAGCAGTACTTC; cdr3_aa: CASSLETSGSPGEQYF
d_call: TRBD2; v_call: TRBV5-6; clone_size: -; j_call: TRBJ2-7; cdr3_nt: TGTGCCAGCAGCTGGACTAGCGGGGCCTACGAGCAGTACTTC; cdr3_aa: CASSWTSGAYEQYF
d_call: -; v_call: TRBV5-6; clone_size: few; j_call: TRBJ2-7; cdr3_nt: TGTGCCAGCAGCTTGGACACCTCCTACGAGCAGTACTTC; cdr3_aa: CASSLDTSYEQYF
d_call: TRBD1; v_call: TRBV5-1; clone_size: once; j_call: TRBJ2-1; cdr3_nt: TGCGCCAGCAGCCCGGGACAGGTCTACAATGAGCAGTTCTTC; cdr3_aa: CASSPGQVYNEQFF
d_call: -; v_call: TRBV25-1; clone_size: -; j_call: TRBJ2-7; cdr3_nt: TGTGCCAGCAGTTACTCAGGCCCCTCCTACGAGCAGTACTTC; cdr3_aa: CASSYSGPSYEQYF
d_call: -; v_call: TRBV28; clone_size: -; j_call: TRBJ2-7; cdr3_nt: TGTGCCAGCAGTTGGAGGGTGGCGGCTTACGAGCAGTACTTC; cdr3_aa: CASSWRVAAYEQYF
d_call: -; v_call: TRBV29-1; clone_size: -; j_call: TRBJ2-1; cdr3_nt: TGCAGCGTAACCTCCTACAATGAGCAGTTCTTC; cdr3_aa: CSVTSYNEQFF
d_call: -; v_call: TRBV15; clone_size: -; j_call: TRBJ2-1; cdr3_nt: TGTGCCACCAGCAGAGTCGGGGGTATGTTGACCTACAATGAGCAGTTCTTC; cdr3_aa: CATSRVGGMLTYNEQFF
d_call: -; v_call: TRBV2; clone_size: -; j_call: TRBJ1-2; cdr3_nt: TGTGCCAGCAAAGGCACAACTAACTATGGCTACACCTTC; cdr3_aa: CASKGTTNYGYTF
d_call: -; v_call: TRBV25-1; clone_size: -; j_call: TRBJ1-1; cdr3_nt: TGTGCCAGCAGACCGATCGGGAACACTGAAGCTTTCTTT; cdr3_aa: CASRPIGNTEAFF
d_call: TRBD2; v_call: TRBV19; clone_size: -; j_call: TRBJ2-7; cdr3_nt: TGTGCCAGTAGCCGGACTAGCGCCGAGCAGTACTTC; cdr3_aa: CASSRTSAEQYF
d_call: TRBD2; v_call: TRBV30; clone_size: -; j_call: TRBJ2-2; cdr3_nt: TGTGCCTGGAGTAAAACTAGCGTCGGGGAGCTGTTTTTT; cdr3_aa: CAWSKTSVGELFF
d_call: -; v_call: TRBV6-1; clone_size: -; j_call: TRBJ2-1; cdr3_nt: TGTGCCAGCAGTGGGCCAGGAAAATGGGAGCAGTTCTTC; cdr3_aa: CASSGPGKWEQFF
d_call: TRBD2; v_call: TRBV28; clone_size: -; j_call: TRBJ2-7; cdr3_nt: TGTGCCAGTATGTCACTAGCGGGAGATCGCTACGAGCAGTACTTC; cdr3_aa: CASMSLAGDRYEQYF
d_call: -; v_call: TRBV4-2; clone_size: -; j_call: TRBJ1-2; cdr3_nt: TGTGCCAGCAGCCAAGGACCCTATGGCTACACCTTC; cdr3_aa: CASSQGPYGYTF
d_call: -; v_call: TRBV19; clone_size: -; j_call: TRBJ2-2; cdr3_nt: TGTGCCAGTATAAGTTTCTTGGGCACCGGGGAGCTGTTTTTT; cdr3_aa: CASISFLGTGELFF
d_call: TRBD1; v_call: TRBV27; clone_size: -; j_call: TRBJ2-2; cdr3_nt: TGTGCCAGCAGTTCACAGGGGGCGGTCGGGGAGCTGTTTTTT; cdr3_aa: CASSSQGAVGELFF
d_call: TRBD2; v_call: TRBV6-5; clone_size: -; j_call: TRBJ2-2; cdr3_nt: TGTGCCAGCCAGACTAGCGGGAGGGCCGGGGAGCTGTTTTTT; cdr3_aa: CASQTSGRAGELFF
d_call: TRBD1; v_call: TRBV13; clone_size: -; j_call: TRBJ2-3; cdr3_nt: TGTGCCAGCAGCTCGGGGACAGGTGGCGATACGCAGTATTTT; cdr3_aa: CASSSGTGGDTQYF
d_call: -; v_call: TRBV13; clone_size: once; j_call: TRBJ2-4; cdr3_nt: -; cdr3_aa: CASILAGGRDIQYF